The subject of this entry is one T cell receptor (beta chain). The antigen is unknown. The source of the sample is a study of cytomegalovirus exposure and HLA in healthy donors. It was with 60 Vbeta and 13 Jbeta primers that the PCR ran. Generated by immunoSEQ multiplex PCR, the TCRdb table keeps only in-frame clones and is missing some. The sample holds some 190,000 clones, 76% seen once. Study outcomes and limitations: A list of 164 TCR beta chains associated with cytomegalovirus was given. Being productive about 90% or about 30% of the time was typical of most TCR beta V segments in an earlier analysis.

With 4 bases clipped from V and 1 base from J, the junction kept 6 bases outside the gene matches. CDR3 length equals 15 residues. CDR1 is LGHNA and CDR2 is YNFKEQ in the germline V gene. This chain uses TRBV4-2 with TRBJ2-5, with 7 bases identical to TRBD2. This TCR was recovered from a woman aged 25 to 39 in good health and CMV-seropositive. Sequences were obtained from PBMCs. The CDR3 DNA is TGTGCCAGCAGCCGGAGCGGGGATGCCCAAGAGACCCAGTACTTC. Translating gives CASSRSGDAQETQYF.